These 11 T cell receptor beta chains were sequenced from one sample in a study of CD8+CD57+ T cells in acquired aplastic anemia. CD8+CD57+ cell expansion had been shown by flow cytometry in patients chosen for sequencing. Genomic DNA served as template for TCR beta VDJ and CDR3 profiling. Each CDR3 protein is one row after TCRdb ran MiXCR on the reads. The sample includes approximately 180,000 distinct CDR3 sequences, around 48% of them seen just once. Sequencing was performed on sorted CD4+, CD8+, or CD8+CD57+ T cells (not recorded which) from PBMCs. The receptor source for this set is a human donor with aplastic anemia.

Turning to this clonotype: A read error may explain this, as a much larger clone is one base away. This chain links TRBV6-2 or TRBV6-3 with TRBJ2-1, with TRBD1 as a possible D gene (5 bases). Germline CDR1 reads MNHEY; CDR2 reads SVGEGT. The CDR3 sequence is 12 residues long. The CDR3: CASSSRVNEQLF. The CDR3 nucleotides are TGTGCCAGCAGTTCCAGGGTAAATGAGCAGCTCTTC.

This clonotype showed up many times. The rearrangement uses TRBV5-1 and TRBJ2-2; D is possibly TRBD2 (5 bases). V shed 9 bases and J shed 4 bases, with 16 bases lying between them. This CDR3 spans 14 amino acids. Germline V gives CDR1 SGHRS, CDR2 YFSETQ. This CDR3 is CATHEGVSTGELFF. The CDR3 coding sequence is TGCGCCACTCACGAGGGTGTGAGCACCGGGGAGCTGTTTTTT.

This clonotype was recorded at least ten times. The chain has TRBV2 and TRBJ2-3; tentative D call: TRBD2 (6 bases). In germline, CDR1 is SNHLY, CDR2 FYNNEI. V gave up 6 bases and J gave up 2 bases, with 12 bases separating them. The CDR3 runs to 14 residues. The CDR3 nucleotides read TGTGCCAGCAGCCGACGGACTACCACAGATACGCAGTATTTT. This codes for CASSRRTTTDTQYF.

This clonotype was counted ten times or more. The chain couples TRBV24-1 to TRBJ1-2; 9 positions match TRBD1. Per the germline V gene, CDR1 is KGHDR and CDR2 is SFDVKD. With V trimmed by 3 bases and J by 3 bases, 4 bases remained unmatched. This CDR3 comprises 15 residues. In nucleotides, the CDR3 is TGTGCCACCAGTGATCCGACAGGGGGATACTATGGCTACACCTTC. Its protein product is CATSDPTGGYYGYTF.

This clonotype occurred many times. V gene TRBV5-1 combines with J gene TRBJ2-1; D gene unclear. From germline, CDR1 is SGHRS and CDR2 YFSETQ. This CDR3 contains 13 residues. Trimming took off 4 bases at V and 16 bases at J, with 21 bases between the two ends. CDR3 sequence reads: CASSARPLTFGFF. The CDR3 DNA follows: TGCGCCAGCAGCGCTCGCCCCCTCACGTTCGGCTTCTTC.

The rearrangement uses TRBV2 and TRBJ2-7; perhaps TRBD2 as D (5 bases). The V end lost 1 base, the J end lost 7 bases, and 8 bases lay between the germline ends. The CDR3 length is 12 residues. The germline V gene has CDR1 SNHLY and CDR2 FYNNEI. The CDR3 region has the DNA TGTGCCAGCAGTGAAGGGAGAGGGGAGCAGTACTTC. This translates into CASSEGRGEQYF.

V usage is TRBV7-2 and J usage is TRBJ1-1; D gene uncertain. Per the germline V gene, CDR1 is SGHTA and CDR2 is FQGNSA. CDR3 length: 14 residues. V shed 3 bases and J shed 2 bases, with 10 bases lying between them. The CDR3 protein is CASSLPTDNTEAFF. The CDR3 DNA follows: TGTGCCAGCAGCTTGCCCACTGACAACACTGAAGCTTTCTTT. Full variable domain (rest looked up from reference TRBV7-2 and TRBJ1-1): GAGVSQSPSNKVTEKGKDVELRCDPISGHTALYWYRQSLGQGLEFLIYFQGNSAPDKSGLPSDRFSAERTGGSVSTLTIQRTQQEDSAVYLCASSLPTDNTEAFFGQGTRLTVV.

This clonotype was picked up many times. J is TRBJ2-5 and V is TRBV10-3; 10 bases line up with TRBD1. The germline V gene encodes CDR1 ENHRY and CDR2 SYGVKD. The CDR3 runs to 16 residues. V shed 2 bases and J 4 bases; nucleotides not matched to a gene: 7. The CDR3 protein is CAISEPRDRGIETQYF. CDR3 nucleotides: TGTGCCATCAGTGAGCCCAGGGACAGGGGCATAGAGACCCAGTACTTC.

The rearrangement joins TRBV4-3 to TRBJ1-5; D gene uncertain. Per the germline V gene, CDR1 is LGHNA and CDR2 is YSLEER. The CDR3 is made up of 14 amino acids. Trimming removed 3 bases from V and 0 bases from J, with 6 bases in between. The chain's CDR3 is CASSQDPSNQPQHF. Written as DNA, the CDR3 is TGCGCCAGCAGCCAGGACCCTAGCAATCAGCCCCAGCATTTT.

The chain uses TRBV2 and TRBJ1-1; unclear D gene. The V and J ends lost 6 bases and 7 bases respectively, with 21 bases between them. This CDR3 spans 15 amino acids. Looked up from germline, CDR1 is SNHLY and CDR2 is FYNNEI. CDR3 DNA sequence: TGTGCCAGCAGGAGGTCGGTCGGGCGTGATGTTGAAGCTTTCTTT. Its translation: CASRRSVGRDVEAFF.

The gene calls are TRBV24-1 and TRBJ2-5; the match to TRBD1 covers 7 bases. This CDR3 spans 15 amino acids. V was clipped by 4 bases and J by 3 bases; unmatched bases: 7. CDR1 KGHDR and CDR2 SFDVKD come from the germline V gene. The CDR3 nucleotides read TGTGCCACCAGTGACTTACCGGGACAGAAAGAGACCCAGTACTTC. This translates into CATSDLPGQKETQYF.